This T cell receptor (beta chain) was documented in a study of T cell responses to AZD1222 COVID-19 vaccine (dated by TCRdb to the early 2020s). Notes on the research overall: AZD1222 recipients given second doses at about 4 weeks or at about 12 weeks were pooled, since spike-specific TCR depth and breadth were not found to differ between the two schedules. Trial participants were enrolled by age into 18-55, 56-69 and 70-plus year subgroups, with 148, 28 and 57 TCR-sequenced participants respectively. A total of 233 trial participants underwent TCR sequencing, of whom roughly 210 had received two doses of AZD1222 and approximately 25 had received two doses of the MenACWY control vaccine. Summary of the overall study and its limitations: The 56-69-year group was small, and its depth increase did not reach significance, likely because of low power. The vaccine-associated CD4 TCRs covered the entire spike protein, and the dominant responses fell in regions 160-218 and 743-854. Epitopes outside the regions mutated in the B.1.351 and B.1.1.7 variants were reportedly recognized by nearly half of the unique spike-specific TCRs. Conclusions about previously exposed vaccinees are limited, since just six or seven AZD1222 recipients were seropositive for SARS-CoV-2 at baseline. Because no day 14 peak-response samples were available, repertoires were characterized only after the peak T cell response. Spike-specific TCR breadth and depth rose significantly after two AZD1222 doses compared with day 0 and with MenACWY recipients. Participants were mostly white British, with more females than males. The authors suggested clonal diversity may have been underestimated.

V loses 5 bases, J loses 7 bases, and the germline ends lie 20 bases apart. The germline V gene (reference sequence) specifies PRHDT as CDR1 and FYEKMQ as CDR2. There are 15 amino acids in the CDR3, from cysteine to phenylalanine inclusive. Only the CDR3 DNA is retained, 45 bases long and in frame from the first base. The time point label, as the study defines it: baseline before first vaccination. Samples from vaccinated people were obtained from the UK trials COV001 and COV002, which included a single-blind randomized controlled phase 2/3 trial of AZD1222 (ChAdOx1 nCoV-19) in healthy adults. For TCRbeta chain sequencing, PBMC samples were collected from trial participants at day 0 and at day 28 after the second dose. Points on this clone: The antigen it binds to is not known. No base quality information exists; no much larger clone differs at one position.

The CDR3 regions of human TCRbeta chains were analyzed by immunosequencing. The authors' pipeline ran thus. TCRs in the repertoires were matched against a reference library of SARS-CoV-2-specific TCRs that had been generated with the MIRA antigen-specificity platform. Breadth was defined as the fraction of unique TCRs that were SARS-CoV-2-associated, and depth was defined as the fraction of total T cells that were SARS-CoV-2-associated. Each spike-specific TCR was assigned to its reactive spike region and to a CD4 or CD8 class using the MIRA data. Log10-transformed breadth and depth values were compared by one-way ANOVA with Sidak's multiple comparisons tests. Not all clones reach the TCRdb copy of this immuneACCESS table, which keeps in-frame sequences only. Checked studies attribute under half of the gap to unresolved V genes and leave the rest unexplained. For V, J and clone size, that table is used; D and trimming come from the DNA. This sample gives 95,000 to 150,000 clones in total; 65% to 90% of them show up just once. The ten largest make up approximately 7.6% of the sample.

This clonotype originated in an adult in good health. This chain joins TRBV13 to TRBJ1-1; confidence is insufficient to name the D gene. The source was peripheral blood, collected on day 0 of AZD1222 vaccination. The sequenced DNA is TGTGCCAGCAGCGGTCCAGAAGTCCATCGGCTTGAAGCTTTCTTT. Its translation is CASSGPEVHRLEAFF. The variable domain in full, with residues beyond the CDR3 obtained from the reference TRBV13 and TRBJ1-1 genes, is AAGVIQSPRHLIKEKRETATLKCYPIPRHDTVYWYQQGPGQDPQFLISFYEKMQSDKGSIPDRFSAQQFSDYHSELNMSSLELGDSALYFCASSGPEVHRLEAFFGQGTRLTVV.